This TCR beta chain was documented in a study of cytotoxic CD8 clonotypes in ibrutinib-treated CLL. On the study more broadly: Response samples were drawn at a median of approximately 11 months of treatment, range 6 to 36. The study, taken as a whole, reports: Treatment left the uncommon public clonotypes either contracted or stable in frequency. Investigators sampled sustained-remission and progressing patients at differing times. Baseline clonality, higher than in age-matched healthy donors, tracked circulating CD8+ T-cell counts.

Concerning this clone itself: No antigen is known for it.

Repertoires were generated with immunoSEQ multiplex PCR, while TCRdb's copy carries only in-frame clones and drops some. The sample shows some 200,000 clones, roughly 77% of them seen only once. V lost 0 bases and J 13 bases, leaving 13 bases between the germline ends. Germline V gene sequence: CDR1 SGDLS, CDR2 YYNGEE. The CDR3 has 12 residues. The source was PBMCs, collected after 12 months of ibrutinib treatment. The chain carries TRBV9 and TRBJ1-2; maybe TRBD1 (6 bases). The clonotype comes from a human donor with chronic lymphocytic leukemia. For the CDR3, the DNA is TGTGCCAGCAGCGTAGGAGACAGGAGCATCACCTTC. It yields the protein CASSVGDRSITF.